The rows below give T cell receptor beta chains drawn from one sample of a study of blood T cell repertoires in COVID-19. Libraries were prepared by immunoSEQ multiplex PCR; TCRdb keeps only in-frame clonotypes and omits some of them. The sample includes more than 70,000 clones, approximately 90% seen only once; the top ten take roughly 3.9%. Sample: peripheral blood. The receptors here all came from a woman between 45 and 60 years old in a cohort sampled during active COVID-19. CDR3s include the opening cysteine and the closing phenylalanine or tryptophan. Each record gives: J gene, CDR3 length, D gene, V gene, clone size, CDR3 DNA, CDR3 protein. A D gene is named only where the DNA matches it firmly. The listing skips clone size in some rows; elsewhere it reads once, few, many or a size class.

j_gene: TRBJ2-7
len: 14
d_gene: .
v_gene: TRBV6-1
abundance: .
CDR3nt: TGTGCCAGCAGTGATTTTACAGCATCCTACGAGCAGTACTTC
CDR3aa: CASSDFTASYEQYF

j_gene: TRBJ1-5
len: 15
d_gene: .
v_gene: TRBV21-1
abundance: .
CDR3nt: TGTGCCAGCAGCAAAGACGGCGGGCGCAATCAGCCCCAGCATTTT
CDR3aa: CASSKDGGRNQPQHF

j_gene: TRBJ1-6
len: 12
d_gene: .
v_gene: TRBV12-3/TRBV12-4
abundance: .
CDR3nt: TGTGCCAGCAGTTTACAGGATTCACCCCTCCACTTT
CDR3aa: CASSLQDSPLHF

j_gene: TRBJ2-3
len: 18
d_gene: TRBD2
v_gene: TRBV9
abundance: .
CDR3nt: TGTGCCAGCAGCGCCAGTGGGGTAGCGGGGGGCAGCACAGATACGCAGTATTTT
CDR3aa: CASSASGVAGGSTDTQYF

j_gene: TRBJ2-3
len: 15
d_gene: .
v_gene: TRBV6-5
abundance: .
CDR3nt: TGTGCCAGCAGTTATGGACGGGGGAGCACAGATACGCAGTATTTT
CDR3aa: CASSYGRGSTDTQYF

j_gene: TRBJ2-7
len: 13
d_gene: .
v_gene: TRBV19
abundance: .
CDR3nt: TGTGCCAGTAGTGCAGGGCGCTCCTACGAGCAGTACTTC
CDR3aa: CASSAGRSYEQYF

j_gene: TRBJ2-1
len: 15
d_gene: .
v_gene: TRBV18
abundance: .
CDR3nt: TGTGCCAGCTCCCAATCTTGGGCGGGTTCCAATGAGCAGTTCTTC
CDR3aa: CASSQSWAGSNEQFF

j_gene: TRBJ2-7
len: 16
d_gene: TRBD1
v_gene: TRBV19
abundance: .
CDR3nt: TGTGCCACTACACCTGGGGGACAGGGGGCGTCCTACGAGCAGTACTTC
CDR3aa: CATTPGGQGASYEQYF

j_gene: TRBJ1-1
len: 15
d_gene: .
v_gene: TRBV6-1
abundance: .
CDR3nt: TGTGCCAGCAGTGAAGCGGCCACCTTGGTCCCTGAAGCTTTCTTT
CDR3aa: CASSEAATLVPEAFF

j_gene: TRBJ2-1
len: 16
d_gene: .
v_gene: TRBV21-1
abundance: .
CDR3nt: TGTGCCAGCCGCGGGGGGACCACACTCCGAGGGGATGAGCAGTTCTTC
CDR3aa: CASRGGTTLRGDEQFF

j_gene: TRBJ1-2
len: 13
d_gene: .
v_gene: TRBV6-6
abundance: once
CDR3nt: TGTGCCAGCAGTTATATCGTCGGTCAAGGCTACACCTTC
CDR3aa: CASSYIVGQGYTF

j_gene: TRBJ1-1
len: 17
d_gene: TRBD1
v_gene: TRBV7-9
abundance: .
CDR3nt: TGTGCCAGCAGCTTGTCGCCCGGTACGACAGGGGAATTTGAAGCTTTCTTT
CDR3aa: CASSLSPGTTGEFEAFF

j_gene: TRBJ2-2
len: 15
d_gene: TRBD2
v_gene: TRBV5-6
abundance: .
CDR3nt: TGTGCCAGCAGCCAAGGGACTAGCGGGGCCGGGGAGCTGTTTTTT
CDR3aa: CASSQGTSGAGELFF

j_gene: TRBJ1-2
len: 12
d_gene: .
v_gene: TRBV19
abundance: .
CDR3nt: TGTGCCAGTAGATCGCAGGGGCCTGGCTACACCTTC
CDR3aa: CASRSQGPGYTF

j_gene: TRBJ2-5
len: 15
d_gene: TRBD2
v_gene: TRBV5-1
abundance: .
CDR3nt: TGCGCCAGCAGCTCGAGCGGGGGGGCCGGAGAGACCCAGTACTTC
CDR3aa: CASSSSGGAGETQYF

j_gene: TRBJ1-5
len: 13
d_gene: .
v_gene: TRBV18
abundance: once
CDR3nt: TGTGCCAGCTCACCTACGGGGGACCAGCCCCAGCATTTT
CDR3aa: CASSPTGDQPQHF

j_gene: TRBJ2-5
len: 16
d_gene: TRBD1
v_gene: TRBV6-5
abundance: .
CDR3nt: TGTGCCAGCAGTTACAGTCCGGGACAGGGCTTGGAGACCCAGTACTTC
CDR3aa: CASSYSPGQGLETQYF

j_gene: TRBJ1-1
len: 13
d_gene: .
v_gene: TRBV7-3
abundance: .
CDR3nt: TGTGCCAGCAGCTCTTCCCTAAACACTGAAGCTTTCTTT
CDR3aa: CASSSSLNTEAFF

j_gene: TRBJ2-2
len: 15
d_gene: .
v_gene: TRBV19
abundance: .
CDR3nt: TGTGCCAGTACCCTAGAGGGCACCAACACCGGGGAGCTGTTTTTT
CDR3aa: CASTLEGTNTGELFF

j_gene: TRBJ2-7
len: 13
d_gene: .
v_gene: TRBV4-1
abundance: .
CDR3nt: TGCGCCAGCAGCCAAGGACTCCACTACGAGCAGTACTTC
CDR3aa: CASSQGLHYEQYF

j_gene: TRBJ2-1
len: 15
d_gene: .
v_gene: TRBV30
abundance: .
CDR3nt: TGTGCCTGGAGTGTACGCAGGGCCACCTACAATGAGCAGTTCTTC
CDR3aa: CAWSVRRATYNEQFF

j_gene: TRBJ1-2
len: 13
d_gene: .
v_gene: TRBV19
abundance: .
CDR3nt: TGTGCCACCCGGTTTGGGGGCTCGTATGGCTACACCTTC
CDR3aa: CATRFGGSYGYTF

j_gene: TRBJ1-2
len: 18
d_gene: TRBD1
v_gene: TRBV5-1
abundance: .
CDR3nt: TGCGCCAGCAGCTTGAGTCCGGGACAGGGGGGTCCTGGCTATGGCTACACCTTC
CDR3aa: CASSLSPGQGGPGYGYTF

j_gene: TRBJ1-4
len: 15
d_gene: .
v_gene: TRBV7-9
abundance: once
CDR3nt: TGTGCCAGCAGCTTAGTAGAGGGAACTAATGAAAAACTGTTTTTT
CDR3aa: CASSLVEGTNEKLFF

j_gene: TRBJ2-1
len: 15
d_gene: TRBD2
v_gene: TRBV18
abundance: .
CDR3nt: TGTGCCAGCTCACCCGGACTAGCGGGGGGCAATGAGCAGTTCTTC
CDR3aa: CASSPGLAGGNEQFF

j_gene: TRBJ2-7
len: 15
d_gene: TRBD2
v_gene: TRBV5-1
abundance: .
CDR3nt: TGCGCCAGCAGCTCCTCCGGGACTAGCGGGGGGCAGAAGTACTTC
CDR3aa: CASSSSGTSGGQKYF

j_gene: TRBJ1-3
len: 18
d_gene: .
v_gene: TRBV18
abundance: .
CDR3nt: TGTGCCAGCTCACCAGCGGAACAAGGGGTCAGCTCTGGAAACACCATATATTTT
CDR3aa: CASSPAEQGVSSGNTIYF

j_gene: TRBJ1-3
len: 14
d_gene: .
v_gene: TRBV2
abundance: .
CDR3nt: TGTGCCAGCTACAGGAGATCCTCTGGAAACACCATATATTTT
CDR3aa: CASYRRSSGNTIYF

j_gene: TRBJ1-1
len: 15
d_gene: TRBD1
v_gene: TRBV25-1
abundance: .
CDR3nt: TGTGCCAGCAGTGAATGGCAGGGGGGCGGGACTGAAGCTTTCTTT
CDR3aa: CASSEWQGGGTEAFF

j_gene: TRBJ1-6
len: 15
d_gene: TRBD1
v_gene: TRBV11-3
abundance: .
CDR3nt: TGTGCCAGCAGCTTACGCGACAGGGCCAGGGCACCCCTCCACTTT
CDR3aa: CASSLRDRARAPLHF

j_gene: TRBJ1-2
len: 17
d_gene: TRBD1
v_gene: TRBV4-1
abundance: once
CDR3nt: TGCGCCAGCAGTCAGGGTCCCGGGACAGGGGATTACTATGGCTACACCTTC
CDR3aa: CASSQGPGTGDYYGYTF

j_gene: TRBJ1-5
len: 14
d_gene: TRBD1
v_gene: TRBV28
abundance: .
CDR3nt: TGTGCCAGCAGTCCACAGGGGTGGGATCAGCCCCAGCATTTT
CDR3aa: CASSPQGWDQPQHF

j_gene: TRBJ2-5
len: 15
d_gene: TRBD2
v_gene: TRBV24-1
abundance: .
CDR3nt: TGTGCCACCAGTGCCCTAGCGGGAGTTAGTGAGACCCAGTACTTC
CDR3aa: CATSALAGVSETQYF

j_gene: TRBJ2-7
len: 14
d_gene: TRBD1
v_gene: TRBV5-1
abundance: .
CDR3nt: TGCGCCAGCAGCCCCGGGACAGGGGGGCGCGAGCAGTACTTC
CDR3aa: CASSPGTGGREQYF

j_gene: TRBJ2-4
len: 14
d_gene: .
v_gene: TRBV15
abundance: .
CDR3nt: TGTGCCACCACCATGGCAGGGTTCAAAAACATTCAGTACTTC
CDR3aa: CATTMAGFKNIQYF

j_gene: TRBJ2-6
len: 20
d_gene: .
v_gene: TRBV5-1
abundance: .
CDR3nt: TGCGCCAGCAGCTTTTCCTTCCGACAGGACACACCTTCTGGGGCCAACGTCCTGACTTTC
CDR3aa: CASSFSFRQDTPSGANVLTF

j_gene: TRBJ1-3
len: 14
d_gene: .
v_gene: TRBV7-9
abundance: few
CDR3nt: TGTGCCAGCAGCTTAATCCAGGGTGAAAACACCATATATTTT
CDR3aa: CASSLIQGENTIYF

j_gene: TRBJ2-3
len: 14
d_gene: TRBD1
v_gene: TRBV4-1
abundance: .
CDR3nt: TGCGCCAGCAGCCTTGGACAGGGTGGAGATACGCAGTATTTT
CDR3aa: CASSLGQGGDTQYF

j_gene: TRBJ2-7
len: 15
d_gene: TRBD2
v_gene: TRBV20-1
abundance: .
CDR3nt: TGCAGTGCTAGTACGGCGGGAGCCTCATGGGGCGAGCAGTACTTC
CDR3aa: CSASTAGASWGEQYF

j_gene: TRBJ1-1
len: 11
d_gene: .
v_gene: TRBV20-1
abundance: once
CDR3nt: TGCAGTGTAGCTGCTAACACTGAAGCTTTCTTT
CDR3aa: CSVAANTEAFF

j_gene: TRBJ2-7
len: 15
d_gene: TRBD1
v_gene: TRBV5-1
abundance: .
CDR3nt: TGCGCCAGCAGCTTGGCCTCGGCAGGGGGTTTCGAGCAGTACTTC
CDR3aa: CASSLASAGGFEQYF

j_gene: TRBJ1-2
len: 12
d_gene: .
v_gene: TRBV27
abundance: .
CDR3nt: TGTGCCAGCAGTGCCCGCGGGATGGGCTACACCTTC
CDR3aa: CASSARGMGYTF

j_gene: TRBJ2-5
len: 13
d_gene: TRBD1
v_gene: TRBV7-9
abundance: .
CDR3nt: TGTGCCAGCAGTAACAGGGGTGGCGAGACCCAGTACTTC
CDR3aa: CASSNRGGETQYF

j_gene: TRBJ2-3
len: 13
d_gene: .
v_gene: TRBV5-1
abundance: .
CDR3nt: TGCGCCAGCAGCTGGGCAGGAGGAGATACGCAGTATTTT
CDR3aa: CASSWAGGDTQYF

j_gene: TRBJ2-1
len: 17
d_gene: .
v_gene: TRBV3-1/TRBV3-2
abundance: .
CDR3nt: TGTGCCAGCAGCAAGATCCGAGGGACTTCCTCCGCCAATGAGCAGTTCTTC
CDR3aa: CASSKIRGTSSANEQFF

j_gene: TRBJ2-4
len: 15
d_gene: TRBD1
v_gene: TRBV19
abundance: .
CDR3nt: TGTGCCAGTAGTATAGGGGGGACAGGGATCAACATTCAGTACTTC
CDR3aa: CASSIGGTGINIQYF

j_gene: TRBJ1-1
len: 12
d_gene: TRBD1
v_gene: TRBV19
abundance: .
CDR3nt: TGTGCCAGTGTAGACAGGGGTTACGAAGCTTTCTTT
CDR3aa: CASVDRGYEAFF

j_gene: TRBJ1-1
len: 14
d_gene: .
v_gene: TRBV5-1
abundance: .
CDR3nt: TGCGCCAGCAGAGTTCAGGGCCTGAACACTGAAGCTTTCTTT
CDR3aa: CASRVQGLNTEAFF

j_gene: TRBJ2-3
len: 11
d_gene: .
v_gene: TRBV19
abundance: once
CDR3nt: TGTGCCAGTAGTATGAGGGATACGCAGTATTTT
CDR3aa: CASSMRDTQYF

j_gene: TRBJ2-1
len: 14
d_gene: .
v_gene: TRBV5-1
abundance: .
CDR3nt: TGCGCCAGCAGCTTGGCCCCGGGACTCAATGAGCAGTTCTTC
CDR3aa: CASSLAPGLNEQFF

j_gene: TRBJ2-2
len: 15
d_gene: .
v_gene: TRBV9
abundance: .
CDR3nt: TGTGCCAGCAGCGTAGGGGCAGGGGACACCGGGGAGCTGTTTTTT
CDR3aa: CASSVGAGDTGELFF

j_gene: TRBJ1-3
len: 14
d_gene: .
v_gene: TRBV11-2
abundance: .
CDR3nt: TGTGCCAGCAGTTCCCGGGACATTGGAAACACCATATATTTT
CDR3aa: CASSSRDIGNTIYF